The 9 T cell receptor beta chains below were found in one sample sequenced in a study of T cell responses to AZD1222 COVID-19 vaccine. Clones were sequenced by immunoSEQ multiplex PCR, and TCRdb holds only the in-frame ones, with some missing. The sample records roughly 150,000 clones, about 92% being singletons. The source material was peripheral blood, sampled on day 0 of AZD1222 vaccination. The receptors shown here come from an adult in good health.

The chain links TRBV18 to TRBJ2-5, with 10 bases fitting TRBD1. This CDR3 has 16 amino acids. V shed 3 bases, J shed 6 bases, and the junction held 10 bases outside the gene matches. The germline gives CDR1 KGHSH, CDR2 LQKENI. Here the CDR3 DNA reads TGTGCCAGCTCACCGTTAATTGCGGGACAGGGGAAGACCCAGTACTTC. Its translation is CASSPLIAGQGKTQYF. Full variable domain (remainder filled in from reference TRBV18 and TRBJ2-5): NAGVMQNPRHLVRRRGQEARLRCSPMKGHSHVYWYRQLPEEGLKFMVYLQKENIIDESGMPKERFSAEFPKEGPSILRIQQVVRGDSAAYFCASSPLIAGQGKTQYFGPGTRLLVL.

The rearrangement links TRBV7-6 to TRBJ2-5; the D is unclear. The germline V gene encodes CDR1 SGHVS and CDR2 FNYEAQ. The V and J ends lost 7 bases and 5 bases respectively, with 8 bases between them. The CDR3 length is 11 residues. The CDR3 sequence is CASTVGETQYF. DNA of the CDR3: TGTGCCAGCACTGTAGGCGAGACCCAGTACTTC.

The chain uses TRBV5-6 and TRBJ2-7; 14 nucleotides line up with TRBD2. The V gene end was trimmed by 3 bases and the J gene end by 6 bases; junction bases not matched to a gene: 8. Germline CDR1 SGHDT, CDR2 YYEEEE. CDR3 size: 16 residues. The CDR3 DNA follows: TGTGCCAGCAGCTGGGGACTAGCGGGGGCCCTCCTCGAGCAGTACTTC. It is translated as CASSWGLAGALLEQYF.

The gene calls are TRBV28 and TRBJ1-5, with 8 bases matching TRBD1. Looked up from germline, CDR1 is MDHEN and CDR2 is SYDVKM. The CDR3 consists of 13 residues. V lost 8 bases and J lost 6; bases outside the gene matches: 6. The CDR3 DNA reads TGTGCCAGCGATGGACAGGGCGGTCAGCCCCAGCATTTT. It codes for CASDGQGGQPQHF.

This chain uses TRBV30 with TRBJ1-5; 7 nucleotides match TRBD1. Germline CDR1 is GTSNPN and CDR2 is SVGIG (reference sequence). The CDR3 has 14 residues. With V trimmed by 2 bases and J by 3 bases, 4 bases remained unmatched. The CDR3 protein is CAWSTGALNQPQHF. The DNA of the CDR3 is TGTGCCTGGAGTACAGGGGCCCTCAATCAGCCCCAGCATTTT.

The chain uses TRBV5-1 and TRBJ2-1; D may be TRBD1 (6 bases). With 0 bases removed from V and 5 bases from J, the gap between germline ends came to 9 bases. The germline CDR1 and CDR2 sequences are SGHRS and YFSETQ. The CDR3 contains 14 residues. The CDR3 sequence: CASSLGGQDNEQFF. The CDR3 nucleotides read TGCGCCAGCAGCTTGGGGGGGCAGGACAATGAGCAGTTCTTC. The variable domain in full, completed from reference TRBV5-1 and TRBJ2-1, reads KAGVTQTPRYLIKTRGQQVTLSCSPISGHRSVSWYQQTPGQGLQFLFEYFSETQRNKGNFPGRFSGRQFSNSRSEMNVSTLELGDSALYLCASSLGGQDNEQFFGPGTRLTVL.

This chain links TRBV6-5 with TRBJ2-7; D is possibly TRBD1 or TRBD2 (5 bases each). The germline V and J ends were trimmed by 6 bases and 6 bases, with 9 bases remaining between them. Germline loops: CDR1 MNHEY, CDR2 SVGAGI. The CDR3 length is 11 residues. CDR3 DNA sequence: TGTGCCAGCAGGTCTGGGGGCGAGCAGTACTTC. It is translated as CASRSGGEQYF.

The V gene is TRBV27, the J gene TRBJ2-7; weak D call: TRBD2 (7 bases). CDR3 length equals 14 residues. V shed 7 bases and J shed 5 bases, with 18 bases lying between them. Germline CDR1 MNHEY, CDR2 SMNVEV (reference sequence). In nucleotides, the CDR3 is TGTGCCAGCATTAGGGGGGGTCTGGACGACGAGCAGTACTTC. Translation gives CASIRGGLDDEQYF.

The rearrangement uses TRBV6-2 or TRBV6-3 and TRBJ1-4; D not resolved. Germline V lookup: CDR1 MNHEY, CDR2 SVGEGT. This CDR3 has 11 amino acids. Trimming took off 2 bases at V and 7 bases at J, with 2 bases between the two ends. The CDR3 DNA reads TGTGCCAGCAGTTACGGTGAAAAACTGTTTTTT. Translating gives CASSYGEKLFF.